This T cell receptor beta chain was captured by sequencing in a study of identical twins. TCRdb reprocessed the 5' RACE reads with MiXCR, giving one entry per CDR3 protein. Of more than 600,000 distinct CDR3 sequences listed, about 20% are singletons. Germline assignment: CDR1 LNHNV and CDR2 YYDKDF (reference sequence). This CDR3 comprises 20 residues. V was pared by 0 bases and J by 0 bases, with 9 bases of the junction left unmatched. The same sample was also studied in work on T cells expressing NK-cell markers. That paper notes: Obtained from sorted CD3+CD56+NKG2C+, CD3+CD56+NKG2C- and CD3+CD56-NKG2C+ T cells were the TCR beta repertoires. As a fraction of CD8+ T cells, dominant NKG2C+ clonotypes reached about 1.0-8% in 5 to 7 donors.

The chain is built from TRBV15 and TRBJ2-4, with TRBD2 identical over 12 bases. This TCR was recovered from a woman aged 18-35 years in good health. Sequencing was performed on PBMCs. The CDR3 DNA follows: TGTGCCACCAGCAGAGATACGGCTAGCGGGAGGGCGGGAGCCAAAAACATTCAGTACTTC. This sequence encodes CATSRDTASGRAGAKNIQYF. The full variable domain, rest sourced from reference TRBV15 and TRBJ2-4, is DAMVIQNPRYQVTQFGKPVTLSCSQTLNHNVMYWYQQKSSQAPKLLFHYYDKDFNNEADTPDNFQSRRPNTSFCFLDIRSPGLGDTAMYLCATSRDTASGRAGAKNIQYFGAGTRLSVL.